The 12 T cell receptor beta chains presented below share a single source sample, sequenced in a study of early T cells in non-severe SARS-CoV-2 infection. TCRdb recomputed calls from the 5' RACE reads with MiXCR, one row per CDR3 protein. The sample has about 22,000 distinct CDR3 sequences; just under 4.5% are singletons. Source material: whole blood. The receptor source for this set is an adult who was a healthcare worker with PCR-confirmed SARS-CoV-2 infection or an uninfected control (not recorded which).

This clonotype was found many times. The gene calls are TRBV4-3 and TRBJ1-2, with a possible D match to TRBD1 (5 bases). CDR1 is LGHNA, CDR2 YSLEER, per germline. The V gene lost 5 bases and the J gene lost 9 bases, with 13 bases spanning the gap. The CDR3 runs 12 residues. In DNA form, the CDR3 reads TGCGCCAGCAGCTCACCAGGGTATCGCTACACCTTC. This encodes CASSSPGYRYTF.

This clonotype has at least ten counts. J is TRBJ1-2 and V is TRBV6-2 or TRBV6-3; D may be TRBD1 (5 bases). The V and J ends lost 2 bases and 12 bases respectively, with 16 bases between them. CDR1 is MNHEY and CDR2 is SVGEGT in the germline V gene. The CDR3 spans 13 residues. The CDR3 is CASSYPQMLGHTF. The CDR3 DNA follows: TGTGCCAGCAGTTACCCCCAAATGTTGGGGCACACCTTC.

The rearrangement joins TRBV10-3 to TRBJ2-1; D unresolved. The CDR3 contains 17 residues. Germline CDR1 ENHRY, CDR2 SYGVKD. Deletions cut 4 bases from V and 9 bases from J, with 25 bases between. CDR3 DNA: TGTGCCATCAGTGGGCAAGGGAATGGTATAGGTAGGCGTGAGCAGTTCTTC. Encoded protein: CAISGQGNGIGRREQFF.

This clonotype was observed many times. CDR3 DNA sequence: TGTGCCAGCAGTCACAGGGACACCGGGGAGCTGTTTTTT. Translated, it gives CASSHRDTGELFF. The chain combines TRBV2 with TRBJ2-2; D possibly corresponds to TRBD1 (6 bases). The germline V gene encodes CDR1 SNHLY and CDR2 FYNNEI. Trimming shortened V by 5 bases and J by 3 bases, and 7 bases separated the two germline ends. CDR3 length equals 13 residues. The full variable domain, completed using reference TRBV2 and TRBJ2-2, is EPEVTQTPSHQVTQMGQEVILRCVPISNHLYFYWYRQILGQKVEFLVSFYNNEISEKSEIFDDQFSVERPDGSNFTLKIRSTKLEDSAMYFCASSHRDTGELFFGEGSRLTVL.

This clonotype occurred many times. The chain combines TRBV27 with TRBJ2-7; tentative D call: TRBD2 (5 bases). Germline lookup yields CDR1 MNHEY and CDR2 SMNVEV (reference sequence). The CDR3 loop spans 13 amino acids. Trimming stripped 3 bases from V and 1 base from J, with 7 bases between. The CDR3 DNA is TGTGCCAGCAGTTTCGGGGAGTCCTACGAGCAGTACTTC. Amino acids: CASSFGESYEQYF.

The sample holds a few counts of this clonotype. V usage is TRBV11-1 and J usage is TRBJ2-1; weak D call: TRBD2 (5 bases). V shed 5 bases and J shed 3 bases, with 17 bases lying between them. This CDR3 has 16 residues. Germline CDR1 SGHAT, CDR2 FQDESV (reference sequence). CDR3 sequence reads: CASSAPTASFYNEQFF. In DNA form, the CDR3 reads TGTGCCAGCAGCGCGCCGACGGCTAGCTTCTACAATGAGCAGTTCTTC.

Sample share makes this clonotype medium-sized. V usage is TRBV20-1 and J usage is TRBJ2-1; TRBD2 aligns across 8 bases. CDR1 is DFQATT and CDR2 is SNEGSKA in the germline V gene (reference sequence). The CDR3 is 18 residues long. The ends lost 6 bases at V and 0 bases at J; junction bases unmatched: 16. The CDR3 region is CSAVDVTSGGSSYNEQFF. CDR3 sequence (DNA): TGCAGTGCCGTAGATGTAACTAGCGGAGGAAGCTCCTACAATGAGCAGTTCTTC.

In its sample, this clonotype was seen a few times. The chain recombines TRBV6-2 or TRBV6-3 with TRBJ2-7; D is perhaps TRBD1 (6 bases). Germline-derived CDR1 and CDR2 are MNHEY and SVGEGT. The CDR3 is made up of 16 amino acids. V was pared by 5 bases and J by 1 base, with 18 bases between. CDR3 bases: TGTGCCAGCAGTCGAAGAGACAGGACACCTTCCTACGAGCAGTACTTC. This codes for CASSRRDRTPSYEQYF.

This clonotype has at least ten counts. The V gene is TRBV18, the J gene TRBJ2-7; D is possibly TRBD2 (6 bases). Trimming took off 2 bases at V and 3 bases at J, with 11 bases between the two ends. In germline, CDR1 is KGHSH, CDR2 LQKENI. The CDR3 is 14 residues long. CDR3 amino acids: CASSPGTGFYEQYF. The CDR3 bases are TGTGCCAGCTCACCAGGGACTGGATTCTACGAGCAGTACTTC.

This clonotype was seen at least ten times. J is TRBJ1-1 and V is TRBV20-1; tentatively, D is TRBD1 (5 bases). Trimming removed 2 bases from V and 5 bases from J, with 21 bases in between. The germline CDR1 and CDR2 sequences are DFQATT and SNEGSKA (reference sequence). The CDR3 loop spans 16 amino acids. For the CDR3, the DNA is TGCAGTGCTAGATGGGGGTCAGGGTTTTCTAGGACTGAAGCTTTCTTT. Translation: CSARWGSGFSRTEAFF.

This clonotype was counted a few times. This chain uses TRBV12-3 or TRBV12-4 with TRBJ2-3, with D possibly TRBD2 on 5 matching bases. The CDR3 loop spans 14 amino acids. Deletions cut 6 bases from V and 10 bases from J, with 20 bases between. CDR3 sequence: CASSLGSFTGSQYF. The CDR3 region has the DNA TGTGCCAGCAGCCTAGGCAGCTTCACGGGATCGCAGTATTTT.

This clonotype showed up many times. V gene TRBV19 combines with J gene TRBJ2-5, with D unresolved. The germline V gene has CDR1 LNHDA and CDR2 SQIVND (reference sequence). Trimming took 1 base from V and 2 from J, leaving 8 bases between them. CDR3 size: 14 residues. The CDR3 nucleotides are TGTGCCAGTAGTATAGCTTGGCAGCAAGAGACCCAGTACTTC. This sequence encodes CASSIAWQQETQYF.